This is a list of T cell receptor beta chains from one sample in a study of human T cells and chemical hapten exposure. TCRdb re-analysed the RACE reads in MiXCR, keeping a single row per CDR3 protein. Of about 98,000 distinct CDR3 sequences listed, about a tenth are singletons. This sample comprised whole blood, obtained in connection with sensitization to the hapten diphenylcyclopropenone (DPC). All receptors derive from a woman aged 55-70 years with alopecia areata. Some clones in this sample may be carry-over from other donors' samples. CDR3s include the opening cysteine and the closing phenylalanine or tryptophan. A D gene is named only where the DNA matches it firmly. The size of a clone is reported for some rows only, either as once, few or many, or as a class for expanded clones.

cdr3_length: 18
j_call: TRBJ1-5
clone_size: NA
d_call: NA
v_call: TRBV18
cdr3_aa: CASSPARAASNVIKPQHF
cdr3_nt: TGTGCCAGCTCACCCGCGCGGGCAGCCTCAAACGTAATCAAGCCCCAGCATTTT

cdr3_length: 15
j_call: TRBJ2-6
clone_size: many
d_call: NA
v_call: TRBV2
cdr3_aa: CASSVDSSGANVLTF
cdr3_nt: TGTGCCAGCAGTGTCGATAGCTCTGGGGCCAACGTCCTGACTTTC

cdr3_length: 14
j_call: TRBJ2-7
clone_size: many
d_call: NA
v_call: TRBV6-6
cdr3_aa: CASSYQDSSYEQYF
cdr3_nt: TGTGCCAGCAGTTACCAAGACTCCAGCTACGAGCAGTACTTC

cdr3_length: 15
j_call: TRBJ2-2
clone_size: NA
d_call: NA
v_call: TRBV24-1
cdr3_aa: CATSGGGGNTGELFF
cdr3_nt: TGTGCCACCAGCGGTGGAGGGGGTAACACCGGGGAGCTGTTTTTT

cdr3_length: 13
j_call: TRBJ1-5
clone_size: few
d_call: TRBD1
v_call: TRBV20-1
cdr3_aa: CSAADREGQPQHF
cdr3_nt: TGCAGTGCCGCAGACAGGGAGGGCCAGCCCCAGCATTTT

cdr3_length: 14
j_call: TRBJ2-5
clone_size: few
d_call: TRBD1
v_call: TRBV3-1
cdr3_aa: CASSPGQGRQTQYF
cdr3_nt: TGTGCCAGCAGCCCCGGACAGGGAAGGCAGACCCAGTACTTC

cdr3_length: 13
j_call: TRBJ2-7
clone_size: NA
d_call: TRBD1
v_call: TRBV27
cdr3_aa: CATSLGQGNEQYF
cdr3_nt: TGTGCCACCTCCCTGGGACAGGGGAACGAGCAGTACTTC

cdr3_length: 13
j_call: TRBJ2-1
clone_size: many
d_call: NA
v_call: TRBV11-2
cdr3_aa: CASTQSDYNEQFF
cdr3_nt: TGTGCCAGCACCCAAAGCGATTACAATGAGCAGTTCTTC

cdr3_length: 14
j_call: TRBJ1-1
clone_size: NA
d_call: NA
v_call: TRBV5-1
cdr3_aa: CASSSGTQNTEAFF
cdr3_nt: TGCGCCAGCAGCTCCGGGACACAGAACACTGAAGCTTTCTTT

cdr3_length: 14
j_call: TRBJ2-7
clone_size: NA
d_call: NA
v_call: TRBV12-3/TRBV12-4
cdr3_aa: CASSLAHSTYEQYF
cdr3_nt: TGTGCCAGCAGTTTAGCGCACAGTACCTACGAGCAGTACTTC

cdr3_length: 13
j_call: TRBJ2-3
clone_size: few
d_call: NA
v_call: TRBV20-1
cdr3_aa: CSAKLPSTDTQYF
cdr3_nt: TGCAGTGCTAAGCTACCCAGCACAGATACGCAGTATTTT

cdr3_length: 13
j_call: TRBJ1-3
clone_size: many
d_call: NA
v_call: TRBV12-3/TRBV12-4
cdr3_aa: CASSSDSGNTIYF
cdr3_nt: TGTGCCAGCAGTTCCGACTCTGGAAACACCATATATTTT

cdr3_length: 14
j_call: TRBJ1-1
clone_size: many
d_call: TRBD1
v_call: TRBV7-6
cdr3_aa: CASSLQGARAEAFF
cdr3_nt: TGTGCCAGCAGCTTACAGGGGGCCCGCGCTGAAGCTTTCTTT

cdr3_length: 15
j_call: TRBJ2-6
clone_size: many
d_call: NA
v_call: TRBV19
cdr3_aa: CASSILASGANVLTF
cdr3_nt: TGTGCCAGTAGTATCCTGGCCTCTGGGGCCAACGTCCTGACTTTC

cdr3_length: 17
j_call: TRBJ1-4
clone_size: NA
d_call: NA
v_call: TRBV7-2
cdr3_aa: CASSLLPGEFVNEKLFF
cdr3_nt: TGTGCCAGCAGCTTACTTCCAGGGGAGTTTGTTAATGAAAAACTGTTTTTT

cdr3_length: 12
j_call: TRBJ1-5
clone_size: NA
d_call: NA
v_call: TRBV29-1
cdr3_aa: CSVAGVGQPQHF
cdr3_nt: TGCAGCGTTGCAGGAGTGGGCCAGCCCCAGCATTTT

cdr3_length: 18
j_call: TRBJ2-1
clone_size: NA
d_call: NA
v_call: TRBV4-1
cdr3_aa: CASRPGTIKLPAHNEQFF
cdr3_nt: TGCGCCAGCCGACCCGGGACGATAAAACTCCCAGCCCACAATGAGCAGTTCTTC

cdr3_length: 13
j_call: TRBJ1-1
clone_size: NA
d_call: NA
v_call: TRBV27
cdr3_aa: CASRMTWSTEAFF
cdr3_nt: TGTGCCAGCAGAATGACATGGAGCACTGAAGCTTTCTTT

cdr3_length: 13
j_call: TRBJ2-1
clone_size: NA
d_call: TRBD1
v_call: TRBV5-1
cdr3_aa: CASSPTTGSEQFF
cdr3_nt: TGCGCCAGCAGCCCAACGACAGGGTCTGAGCAGTTCTTC

cdr3_length: 11
j_call: TRBJ1-2
clone_size: many
d_call: NA
v_call: TRBV29-1
cdr3_aa: CSVEPNYGYTF
cdr3_nt: TGCAGCGTTGAACCTAACTATGGCTACACCTTC

cdr3_length: 13
j_call: TRBJ1-2
clone_size: NA
d_call: TRBD1
v_call: TRBV29-1
cdr3_aa: CSVSSGTGDGYTF
cdr3_nt: TGCAGCGTTTCTTCCGGGACAGGGGACGGCTACACCTTC

cdr3_length: 17
j_call: TRBJ2-1
clone_size: few
d_call: TRBD2
v_call: TRBV20-1
cdr3_aa: CSARDRLAGVVFNEQFF
cdr3_nt: TGCAGTGCTAGAGATCGCTTAGCGGGGGTTGTTTTCAATGAGCAGTTCTTC

cdr3_length: 14
j_call: TRBJ1-6
clone_size: NA
d_call: NA
v_call: TRBV20-1
cdr3_aa: CSAIGGSVGSPLHF
cdr3_nt: TGCAGTGCTATTGGAGGTTCGGTGGGATCACCCCTCCACTTT

cdr3_length: 15
j_call: TRBJ2-5
clone_size: NA
d_call: TRBD2
v_call: TRBV19
cdr3_aa: CASSPGNSGEETQYF
cdr3_nt: TGTGCCAGTAGCCCCGGGAATAGCGGGGAAGAGACCCAGTACTTC

cdr3_length: 17
j_call: TRBJ2-3
clone_size: many
d_call: TRBD2
v_call: TRBV5-1
cdr3_aa: CASSWGTSGASTDTQYF
cdr3_nt: TGCGCCAGCAGCTGGGGGACTAGCGGTGCTAGCACAGATACGCAGTATTTT

cdr3_length: 13
j_call: TRBJ2-3
clone_size: NA
d_call: NA
v_call: TRBV6-1
cdr3_aa: CASNDVDRDTQYF
cdr3_nt: TGTGCCAGCAATGACGTTGACCGGGATACGCAGTATTTT

cdr3_length: 15
j_call: TRBJ1-5
clone_size: NA
d_call: NA
v_call: TRBV18
cdr3_aa: CASSPLGQSNQPQHF
cdr3_nt: TGTGCCAGCTCACCACTCGGACAGAGCAATCAGCCCCAGCATTTT

cdr3_length: 13
j_call: TRBJ1-2
clone_size: many
d_call: TRBD1
v_call: TRBV6-5
cdr3_aa: CASSYGQARGYTF
cdr3_nt: TGTGCCAGCAGTTACGGACAGGCCCGTGGCTACACCTTC

cdr3_length: 13
j_call: TRBJ1-1
clone_size: many
d_call: NA
v_call: TRBV11-2
cdr3_aa: CASGITGNTEAFF
cdr3_nt: TGTGCCAGCGGAATTACAGGGAACACTGAAGCTTTCTTT

cdr3_length: 15
j_call: TRBJ1-4
clone_size: many
d_call: NA
v_call: TRBV4-1
cdr3_aa: CASSQVLTANEKLFF
cdr3_nt: TGCGCCAGCAGCCAAGTTCTAACAGCTAATGAAAAACTGTTTTTT

cdr3_length: 14
j_call: TRBJ1-5
clone_size: NA
d_call: NA
v_call: TRBV20-1
cdr3_aa: CSASLGRPNQPQHF
cdr3_nt: TGCAGTGCATCACTGGGCAGGCCCAATCAGCCCCAGCATTTT

cdr3_length: 15
j_call: TRBJ2-3
clone_size: NA
d_call: TRBD2
v_call: TRBV6-4
cdr3_aa: CASSVDSGGTDTQYF
cdr3_nt: TGTGCCAGCAGTGTGGATAGCGGGGGAACAGATACGCAGTATTTT

cdr3_length: 18
j_call: TRBJ2-7
clone_size: few
d_call: NA
v_call: TRBV7-9
cdr3_aa: CASSLRQGTAIFTYEQYF
cdr3_nt: TGTGCCAGCAGCTTACGCCAGGGTACCGCAATATTTACCTACGAGCAGTACTTC

cdr3_length: 14
j_call: TRBJ1-2
clone_size: NA
d_call: TRBD1
v_call: TRBV19
cdr3_aa: CASSRNGAPGQGTF
cdr3_nt: TGTGCCAGTAGCCGGAACGGGGCGCCGGGACAGGGGACCTTC

cdr3_length: 11
j_call: TRBJ2-3
clone_size: NA
d_call: NA
v_call: TRBV20-1
cdr3_aa: CSARGGDTQYF
cdr3_nt: TGCAGTGCTAGAGGGGGGGATACGCAGTATTTT

cdr3_length: 14
j_call: TRBJ1-6
clone_size: NA
d_call: NA
v_call: TRBV13
cdr3_aa: CASSNTGLGSPLHF
cdr3_nt: TGTGCCAGCAGCAACACAGGGCTCGGATCACCCCTCCACTTT

cdr3_length: 14
j_call: TRBJ1-5
clone_size: NA
d_call: NA
v_call: TRBV6-6
cdr3_aa: CAGRTGESNQPQHF
cdr3_nt: TGTGCCGGGCGAACGGGGGAGAGCAATCAGCCCCAGCATTTT

cdr3_length: 21
j_call: TRBJ2-2
clone_size: NA
d_call: NA
v_call: TRBV6-6
cdr3_aa: CASSYSFRAPLGNRNTGELFF
cdr3_nt: TGTGCCAGCAGTTACTCGTTTCGGGCCCCTCTGGGGAATAGGAACACCGGGGAGCTGTTTTTT

cdr3_length: 14
j_call: TRBJ1-1
clone_size: many
d_call: TRBD1
v_call: TRBV18
cdr3_aa: CASSYTTGTAKAFF
cdr3_nt: TGTGCCAGCTCATATACGACCGGGACAGCGAAAGCTTTCTTT

cdr3_length: 12
j_call: TRBJ2-2
clone_size: few
d_call: NA
v_call: TRBV5-1
cdr3_aa: CASSFETGELFF
cdr3_nt: TGCGCCAGCAGCTTTGAGACCGGGGAGCTGTTTTTT

cdr3_length: 12
j_call: TRBJ2-4
clone_size: many
d_call: NA
v_call: TRBV11-1
cdr3_aa: CASSLQGAIQYF
cdr3_nt: TGTGCCAGCAGCCTTCAGGGCGCGATTCAGTACTTC

cdr3_length: 15
j_call: TRBJ1-1
clone_size: many
d_call: TRBD1
v_call: TRBV18
cdr3_aa: CASSPRTGPNTEAFF
cdr3_nt: TGTGCCAGCTCACCCCGGACAGGGCCGAACACTGAAGCTTTCTTT

cdr3_length: 12
j_call: TRBJ1-2
clone_size: NA
d_call: NA
v_call: TRBV4-2
cdr3_aa: CASSQDNYGYTF
cdr3_nt: TGTGCCAGCAGCCAAGATAACTATGGCTACACCTTC

cdr3_length: 13
j_call: TRBJ2-1
clone_size: NA
d_call: NA
v_call: TRBV5-6
cdr3_aa: CASSFGRANEQFF
cdr3_nt: TGTGCCAGCAGCTTCGGCAGAGCCAATGAGCAGTTCTTC

cdr3_length: 15
j_call: TRBJ1-5
clone_size: few
d_call: NA
v_call: TRBV4-2
cdr3_aa: CASSQDLNGNQPQHF
cdr3_nt: TGTGCCAGCAGCCAGGACCTGAATGGCAATCAGCCCCAGCATTTT

cdr3_length: 16
j_call: TRBJ2-1
clone_size: many
d_call: NA
v_call: TRBV3-1
cdr3_aa: CASSQARDTTYNEQFF
cdr3_nt: TGTGCCAGCAGCCAGGCGCGGGACACAACCTACAATGAGCAGTTCTTC

cdr3_length: 14
j_call: TRBJ1-2
clone_size: many
d_call: NA
v_call: TRBV9
cdr3_aa: CASSVAGQGYGYTF
cdr3_nt: TGTGCCAGCAGCGTAGCTGGGCAGGGGTATGGCTACACCTTC

cdr3_length: 14
j_call: TRBJ1-1
clone_size: few
d_call: NA
v_call: TRBV12-3/TRBV12-4
cdr3_aa: CASSFQLGSTEAFF
cdr3_nt: TGTGCCAGCAGTTTTCAACTGGGGAGCACTGAAGCTTTCTTT

cdr3_length: 14
j_call: TRBJ1-1
clone_size: few
d_call: NA
v_call: TRBV9
cdr3_aa: CASSPVGVNTEAFF
cdr3_nt: TGTGCCAGCAGCCCAGTTGGGGTGAACACTGAAGCTTTCTTT

cdr3_length: 12
j_call: TRBJ1-2
clone_size: many
d_call: NA
v_call: TRBV29-1
cdr3_aa: CSVGRINYGYTF
cdr3_nt: TGCAGCGTTGGACGGATTAACTATGGCTACACCTTC

cdr3_length: 13
j_call: TRBJ1-2
clone_size: NA
d_call: NA
v_call: TRBV20-1
cdr3_aa: CSAPDLSGKCYTF
cdr3_nt: TGCAGTGCTCCAGATCTCTCGGGGAAGTGCTACACCTTC

cdr3_length: 15
j_call: TRBJ2-2
clone_size: NA
d_call: NA
v_call: TRBV2
cdr3_aa: CASSIPDQSGGELFF
cdr3_nt: TGTGCCAGCAGTATTCCCGATCAATCGGGCGGGGAGCTGTTTTTT

cdr3_length: 16
j_call: TRBJ2-7
clone_size: many
d_call: TRBD1
v_call: TRBV7-3
cdr3_aa: CASSLAGTGGFNEQYF
cdr3_nt: TGTGCCAGCAGCTTGGCCGGGACAGGGGGCTTCAACGAGCAGTACTTC

cdr3_length: 18
j_call: TRBJ2-3
clone_size: once
d_call: NA
v_call: TRBV9
cdr3_aa: CASSVDIGHGYSTDTQYF
cdr3_nt: TGTGCCAGCAGCGTAGACATAGGGCACGGCTATAGCACAGATACGCAGTATTTT

cdr3_length: 19
j_call: TRBJ2-2
clone_size: NA
d_call: NA
v_call: TRBV7-8
cdr3_aa: CASSYYILRALANTGELFF
cdr3_nt: TGTGCCAGCAGCTACTACATACTCAGGGCCTTGGCGAACACCGGGGAGCTGTTTTTT

cdr3_length: 15
j_call: TRBJ1-5
clone_size: many
d_call: NA
v_call: TRBV11-2
cdr3_aa: CASSGAGLWNQPQHF
cdr3_nt: TGTGCCAGCAGCGGAGCGGGACTCTGGAATCAGCCCCAGCATTTT

cdr3_length: 14
j_call: TRBJ1-2
clone_size: many
d_call: TRBD1
v_call: TRBV5-1
cdr3_aa: CTNSSRTGNYGYTF
cdr3_nt: TGCACCAACAGCTCACGGACAGGAAACTATGGCTACACCTTC

cdr3_length: 14
j_call: TRBJ1-2
clone_size: NA
d_call: TRBD1
v_call: TRBV9
cdr3_aa: CASSFRGGPDGYTF
cdr3_nt: TGTGCCAGCAGCTTTCGAGGGGGCCCGGATGGCTACACCTTC

cdr3_length: 12
j_call: TRBJ2-6
clone_size: NA
d_call: NA
v_call: TRBV29-1
cdr3_aa: CSVGSGANVLTF
cdr3_nt: TGCAGCGTGGGGAGTGGGGCCAACGTCCTGACTTTC